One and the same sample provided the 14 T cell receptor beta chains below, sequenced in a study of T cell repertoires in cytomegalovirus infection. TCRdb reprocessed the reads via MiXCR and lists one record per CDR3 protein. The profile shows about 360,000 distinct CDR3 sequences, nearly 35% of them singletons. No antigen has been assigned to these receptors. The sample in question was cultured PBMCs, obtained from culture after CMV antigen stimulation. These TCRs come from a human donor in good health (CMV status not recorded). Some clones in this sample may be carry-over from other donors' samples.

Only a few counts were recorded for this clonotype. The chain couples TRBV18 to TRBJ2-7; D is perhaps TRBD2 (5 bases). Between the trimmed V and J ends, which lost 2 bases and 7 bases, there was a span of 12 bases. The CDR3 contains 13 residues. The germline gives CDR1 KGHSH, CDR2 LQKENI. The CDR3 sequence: CASSPGLAGEQYF. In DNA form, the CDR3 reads TGTGCCAGCTCACCAGGGCTAGCCGGGGAGCAGTACTTC. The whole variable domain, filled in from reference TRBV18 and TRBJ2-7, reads NAGVMQNPRHLVRRRGQEARLRCSPMKGHSHVYWYRQLPEEGLKFMVYLQKENIIDESGMPKERFSAEFPKEGPSILRIQQVVRGDSAAYFCASSPGLAGEQYFGPGTRLTVT.

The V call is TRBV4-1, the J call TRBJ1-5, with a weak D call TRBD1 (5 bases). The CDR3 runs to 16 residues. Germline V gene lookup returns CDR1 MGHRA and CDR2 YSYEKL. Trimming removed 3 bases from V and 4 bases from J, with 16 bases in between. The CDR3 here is CASSHAGTGKNQPQHF. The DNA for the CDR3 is TGCGCCAGCAGCCATGCCGGGACGGGGAAAAATCAGCCCCAGCATTTT.

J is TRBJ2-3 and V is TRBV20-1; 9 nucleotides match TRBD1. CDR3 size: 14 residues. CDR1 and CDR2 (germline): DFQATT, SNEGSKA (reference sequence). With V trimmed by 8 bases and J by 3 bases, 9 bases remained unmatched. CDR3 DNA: TGCAGTTCGCCTCCGGGACAGGGAACAGATACGCAGTATTTT. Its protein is CSSPPGQGTDTQYF.

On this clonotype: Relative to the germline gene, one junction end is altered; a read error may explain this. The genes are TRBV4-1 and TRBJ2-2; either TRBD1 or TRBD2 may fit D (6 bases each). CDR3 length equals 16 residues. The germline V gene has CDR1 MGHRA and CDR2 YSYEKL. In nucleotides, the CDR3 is TGTGCCAGCAGCCGGGAGACAGGCACGAACACCGGGGAGCTGTTTTTT. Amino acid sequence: CASSRETGTNTGELFF.

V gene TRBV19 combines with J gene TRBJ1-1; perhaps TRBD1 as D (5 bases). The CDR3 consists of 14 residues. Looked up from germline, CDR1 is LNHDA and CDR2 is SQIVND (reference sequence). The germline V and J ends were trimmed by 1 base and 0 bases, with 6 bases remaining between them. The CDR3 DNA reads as TGTGCCAGTAGTATAGCAGGGATGAACACTGAAGCTTTCTTT. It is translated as CASSIAGMNTEAFF.

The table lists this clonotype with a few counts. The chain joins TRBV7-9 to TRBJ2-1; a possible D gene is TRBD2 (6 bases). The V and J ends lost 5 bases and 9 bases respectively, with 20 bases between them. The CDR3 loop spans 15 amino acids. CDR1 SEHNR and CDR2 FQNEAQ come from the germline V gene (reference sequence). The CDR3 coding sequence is TGTGCCAGCAGCGGGCGGGACGACGGGAGAAGTGAGCAGTTCTTC. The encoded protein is CASSGRDDGRSEQFF.

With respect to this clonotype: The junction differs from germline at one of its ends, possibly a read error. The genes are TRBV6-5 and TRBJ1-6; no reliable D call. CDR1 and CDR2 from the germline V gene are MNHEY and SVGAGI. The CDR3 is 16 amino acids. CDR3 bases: TGTCCCAGCAGTTACTCAGCGAGCTCCTATAATTCACCCCTCCACTTT. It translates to CPSSYSASSYNSPLHF.

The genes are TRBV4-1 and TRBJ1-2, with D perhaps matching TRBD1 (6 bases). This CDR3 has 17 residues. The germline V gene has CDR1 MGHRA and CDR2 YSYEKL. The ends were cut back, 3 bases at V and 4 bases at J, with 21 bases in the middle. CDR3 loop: CASSHSRVRGKGYGYTF. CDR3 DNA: TGCGCCAGCAGCCACTCCCGTGTCAGGGGAAAGGGCTATGGCTACACCTTC.

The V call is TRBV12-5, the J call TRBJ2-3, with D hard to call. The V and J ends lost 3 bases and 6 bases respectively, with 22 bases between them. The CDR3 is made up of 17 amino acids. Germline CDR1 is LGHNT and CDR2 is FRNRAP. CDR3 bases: TGTGCTAGTGGTTTCAACCCGGACCCAAAAATGGTTGATACGCAGTATTTT. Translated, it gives CASGFNPDPKMVDTQYF.

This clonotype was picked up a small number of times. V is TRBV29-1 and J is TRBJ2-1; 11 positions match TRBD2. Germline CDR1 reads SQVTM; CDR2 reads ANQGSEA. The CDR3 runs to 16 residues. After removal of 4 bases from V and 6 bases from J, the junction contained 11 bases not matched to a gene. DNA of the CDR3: TGCAGCGTTGCGCGGAGTAGCGGGAGGGCCGGCAATGAGCAGTTCTTC. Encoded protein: CSVARSSGRAGNEQFF.

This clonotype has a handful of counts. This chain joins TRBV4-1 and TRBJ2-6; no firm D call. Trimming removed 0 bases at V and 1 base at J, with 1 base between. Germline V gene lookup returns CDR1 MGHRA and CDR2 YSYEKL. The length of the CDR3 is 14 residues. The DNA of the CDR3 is TGCGCCAGCAGCCAAGAATCTGGGGCCAACGTCCTGACTTTC. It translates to CASSQESGANVLTF.

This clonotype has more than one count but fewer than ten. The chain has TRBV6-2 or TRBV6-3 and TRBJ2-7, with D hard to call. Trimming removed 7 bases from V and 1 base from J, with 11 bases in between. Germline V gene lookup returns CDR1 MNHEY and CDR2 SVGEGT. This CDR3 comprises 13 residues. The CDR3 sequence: CASTPGTSYEQYF. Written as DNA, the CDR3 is TGTGCCAGCACCCCCGGCACTTCCTACGAGCAGTACTTC.

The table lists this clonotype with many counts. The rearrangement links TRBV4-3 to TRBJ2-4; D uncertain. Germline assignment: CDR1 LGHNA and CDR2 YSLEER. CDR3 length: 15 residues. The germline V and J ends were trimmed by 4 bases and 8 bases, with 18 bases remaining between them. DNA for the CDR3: TGCGCCAGCAGCCCGGACGGCTCCATTGCCGACATTCAGTACTTC. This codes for CASSPDGSIADIQYF.

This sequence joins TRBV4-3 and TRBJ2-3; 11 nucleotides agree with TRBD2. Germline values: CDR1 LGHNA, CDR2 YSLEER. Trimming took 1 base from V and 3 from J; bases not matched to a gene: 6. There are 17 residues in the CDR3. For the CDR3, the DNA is TGCGCCAGCAGCCAAGGGGCTAGCGGGAGGAATACAGATACGCAGTATTTT. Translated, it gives CASSQGASGRNTDTQYF.